The 15 T cell receptor beta chains presented below share a single source sample, sequenced in a study of T cells expressing NK-cell markers. TCRdb reworked the 5' RACE reads into one entry per CDR3 protein, no DNA. Its table lists some 390,000 distinct CDR3 sequences. Sequenced material: blood T cells: a sorted CD56 or NKG2C T cell subset, CD4+ or CD8+ T cells, or bulk PBMC T cells (not recorded which). The receptor set was obtained from a woman aged 45-60 years in good health.

The V and J genes are TRBV21-1 and TRBJ2-3; the TCRdb D gene call, TRBD2, has no DNA to confirm it. TRBV21-1 counts as a pseudogene. This CDR3 region has 17 residues. The CDR3 region is CASSVRLAGSSTDTQYF.

The genes are TRBV29-1 and TRBJ2-5. CDR3 length equals 13 residues. CDR1 is SQVTM and CDR2 is ANQGSEA in the germline V gene. The CDR3 loop is CSVVGPNQETQYF.

V is TRBV12-3 or TRBV12-4 and J is TRBJ2-3; lacking DNA, the TRBD2 call made by TCRdb goes unchecked. The CDR3 has 15 residues. CDR3 in amino acids: CASRSEGLSTDTQYF.

This chain links TRBV5-5 with TRBJ1-4; TCRdb calls TRBD1, which cannot be checked without DNA. The CDR3 is 16 amino acids. Germline CDR1 reads SGHKS; CDR2 reads YYEKEE (reference sequence). The CDR3 sequence is CASSSWTGKDNEKLFF. Based on the CDR3 plus reference TRBV5-5 and TRBJ1-4, the full variable domain is DAGVTQSPTHLIKTRGQQVTLRCSPISGHKSVSWYQQVLGQGPQFIFQYYEKEERGRGNFPDRFSARQFPNYSSELNVNALLLGDSALYLCASSSWTGKDNEKLFFGSGTQLSVL.

The J gene is TRBJ2-4, the V gene TRBV5-1; the TCRdb D gene call, TRBD2, has no DNA to confirm it. CDR1 SGHRS and CDR2 YFSETQ come from the germline V gene. This CDR3 spans 18 amino acids. CDR3 in amino acids: CASSLASGLAELQNIQYF.

J is TRBJ2-4 and V is TRBV29-1; the TCRdb D gene call, TRBD2, has no DNA to confirm it. CDR1 and CDR2 from the germline V gene are SQVTM and ANQGSEA. There are 11 residues in the CDR3. CDR3 residues: CSVRGPSIQYF.

This chain connects TRBV2 to TRBJ2-2; TCRdb designates TRBD2, a call that cannot be tested without DNA. CDR3 length: 12 amino acids. CDR1 is SNHLY and CDR2 is FYNNEI in the germline V gene. CDR3 protein: CASRRTGGELFF. The whole variable domain, filled in from reference TRBV2 and TRBJ2-2, reads EPEVTQTPSHQVTQMGQEVILRCVPISNHLYFYWYRQILGQKVEFLVSFYNNEISEKSEIFDDQFSVERPDGSNFTLKIRSTKLEDSAMYFCASRRTGGELFFGEGSRLTVL.

The chain employs TRBV7-3 and TRBJ2-3; TCRdb lists TRBD2, though no DNA is available to test this call. Germline V gene lookup returns CDR1 SGHTA and CDR2 FQGTGA. The CDR3 loop spans 15 amino acids. CDR3 protein: CASSSNSGTSGRLYF.

The J gene is TRBJ1-1, the V gene TRBV29-1. Germline V gives CDR1 SQVTM, CDR2 ANQGSEA. This CDR3 contains 11 residues. CDR3 sequence: CSVHTVREAFF.

The chain joins TRBV12-5 to TRBJ1-6. This CDR3 is 15 amino acids long. Germline values: CDR1 LGHNT, CDR2 FRNRAP. CDR3 amino acids: CASGLVQSSHSPLHF. The variable domain in full, completed from reference TRBV12-5 and TRBJ1-6, reads DARVTQTPRHKVTEMGQEVTMRCQPILGHNTVFWYRQTMMQGLELLAYFRNRAPLDDSGMPKDRFSAEMPDATLATLKIQPSEPRDSAVYFCASGLVQSSHSPLHFGNGTRLTVT.

J is TRBJ1-4 and V is TRBV20-1. Germline values: CDR1 DFQATT, CDR2 SNEGSKA (reference sequence). The CDR3 runs to 15 residues. The CDR3 here is CSARPSGGEDEKLFF.

The gene calls are TRBV4-1 and TRBJ2-7; without DNA, the TCRdb call of TRBD1 cannot be checked. There are 15 residues in the CDR3. From germline, CDR1 is MGHRA and CDR2 YSYEKL. CDR3 sequence reads: CASSTTGTSAYEQYF.

The chain joins TRBV7-8 to TRBJ1-1; as DNA is missing, the TRBD1 call by TCRdb cannot be tested. The CDR3 is made up of 16 amino acids. Germline V lookup: CDR1 SGHVS, CDR2 FQNEAQ. CDR3 in amino acids: CASSRRGGTMNTEAFF. Using reference TRBV7-8 and TRBJ1-1 for the parts outside the CDR3, the full variable domain is GAGVSQSPRYKVAKRGQDVALRCDPISGHVSLFWYQQALGQGPEFLTYFQNEAQLDKSGLPSDRFFAERPEGSVSTLKIQRTQQEDSAVYLCASSRRGGTMNTEAFFGQGTRLTVV.

This chain joins TRBV2 and TRBJ2-1; the D call from TCRdb, TRBD2, cannot be confirmed without DNA. The CDR3 loop spans 12 amino acids. Germline V gives CDR1 SNHLY, CDR2 FYNNEI. The CDR3: CASTRTRYEQFF.

The chain employs TRBV29-1 and TRBJ2-3; TCRdb reports TRBD1, a call that lacks DNA to check it against. Germline CDR1 SQVTM, CDR2 ANQGSEA. The CDR3 runs 14 residues. CDR3 in amino acids: CSVEEDTQGGTQYF.